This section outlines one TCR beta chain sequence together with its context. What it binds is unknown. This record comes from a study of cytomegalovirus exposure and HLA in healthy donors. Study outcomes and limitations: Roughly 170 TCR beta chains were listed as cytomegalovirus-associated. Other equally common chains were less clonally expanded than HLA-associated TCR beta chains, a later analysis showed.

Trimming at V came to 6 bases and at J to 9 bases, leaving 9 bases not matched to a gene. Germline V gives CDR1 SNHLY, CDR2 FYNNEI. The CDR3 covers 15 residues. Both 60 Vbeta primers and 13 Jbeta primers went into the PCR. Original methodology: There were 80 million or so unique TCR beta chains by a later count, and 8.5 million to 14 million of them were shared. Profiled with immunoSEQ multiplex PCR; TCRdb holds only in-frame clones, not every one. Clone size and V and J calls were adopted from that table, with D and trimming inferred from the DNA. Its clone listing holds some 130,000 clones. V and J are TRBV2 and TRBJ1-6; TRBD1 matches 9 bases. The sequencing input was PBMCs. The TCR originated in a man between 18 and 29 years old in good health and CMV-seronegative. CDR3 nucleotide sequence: TGTGCCAGCAGCCTCGGACAGGGGAAAACTTCACCCCTCCACTTT. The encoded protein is CASSLGQGKTSPLHF.